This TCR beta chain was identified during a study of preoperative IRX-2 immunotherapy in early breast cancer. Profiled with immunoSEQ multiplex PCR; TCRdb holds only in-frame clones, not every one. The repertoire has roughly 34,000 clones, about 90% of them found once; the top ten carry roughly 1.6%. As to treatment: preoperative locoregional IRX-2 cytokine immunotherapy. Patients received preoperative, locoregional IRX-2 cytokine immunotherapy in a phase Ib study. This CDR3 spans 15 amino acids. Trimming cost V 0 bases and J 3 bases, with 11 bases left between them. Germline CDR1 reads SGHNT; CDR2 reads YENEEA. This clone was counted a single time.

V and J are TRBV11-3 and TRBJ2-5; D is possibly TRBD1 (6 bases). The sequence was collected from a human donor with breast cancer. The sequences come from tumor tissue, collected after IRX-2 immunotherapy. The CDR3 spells CASSLDRAGEETQYF. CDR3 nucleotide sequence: TGTGCCAGCAGCTTAGATCGAGCAGGGGAAGAGACCCAGTACTTC.